The TCR beta chain described here comes from a study of T cell repertoires in cytomegalovirus infection (dated by TCRdb to the late 2010s). Background for the entire study: The HLA type of each donor mattered for the analysis, because public TCR beta signatures pointed to carriage of CMV infection along with the matching HLA type.

Comments on this clonotype: This clone's antigen is unknown. Base qualities are not recorded, but no much larger clone differs from it by a single base.

The sample was run on an Illumina HiSeq 1500. Through fastp at Q25 and MiXCR, TCRdb rebuilt clones from the public reads, retaining in-frame beta chains. Merged by CDR3 protein, the rows form single entries marked with the most common genes and DNA. The sample has around 530,000 distinct CDR3 sequences on record, about 30% of them singletons. The ten top clones hold about 13% of the sample. Reading from cysteine to phenylalanine, the CDR3 counts 14 amino acids. The CDR3 DNA has 42 bases and is translated from base 1. CDR1 and CDR2, per the germline V gene, are SQVTM and ANQGSEA. At the junction V is shortened by 7 bases and J by 4 bases, with 19 bases in between. General study outcomes and caveats: Carriers of CMV infection plus the relevant HLA type were discriminated by the cumulative frequency of public TCR beta family members in the study cohort and in an independent 352-donor cohort. The ex vivo response was dominated by HLA-C-restricted CMV-specific TCR beta clonotypes, which also provided the single most frequent clonotype in two of eight donors.

Sequencing was carried out using PBMCs. This receptor was taken from a human donor in good health (CMV status not recorded). Some clones in this sample may be carry-over from other donors' samples. The chain uses TRBV29-1 and TRBJ1-1, with no D gene named confidently. The CDR3 region has the sequence CSEIPVTTITEAFF. In nucleotides, the sequence is TGCAGCGAGATCCCCGTGACAACCATCACTGAAGCTTTCTTT.